The next 7 T cell receptor beta chains were all read from a single sample in a study of blood T cell repertoires in COVID-19. Method: immunoSEQ multiplex PCR; TCRdb's copy keeps in-frame clones and lacks some. Counted here are about 190,000 clones, more than 70% occurring once; the ten biggest clones make up about 5.6%. The sequenced sample consisted of PBMCs or T cells enriched from blood (not recorded which). These receptors were obtained from a man aged 35 to 55 with acute COVID-19.

V is TRBV18 and J is TRBJ2-5; 8 bases are shared with TRBD1. Germline V CDR1 and CDR2: KGHSH, LQKENI. V was clipped by 2 bases and J by 3 bases; unmatched bases: 2. CDR3 length: 14 residues. Written as DNA, the CDR3 is TGTGCCAGCTCACCATGGACAGGGAAAGAGACCCAGTACTTC. It yields the protein CASSPWTGKETQYF.

V is TRBV5-8 and J is TRBJ2-7; unclear D gene. CDR3 size: 13 residues. Germline CDR1 reads SGHTS; CDR2 reads YDEGEE. Trimming removed 3 bases at V and 6 bases at J, with 13 bases between. This CDR3 reads CASSSRLDGEQYF. The CDR3 nucleotides read TGTGCCAGCAGCTCCCGGCTAGACGGCGAGCAGTACTTC.

The rearrangement uses TRBV9 and TRBJ2-7; 8 bases fit TRBD1. The J segment lost 6 bases and the V segment lost 3 bases, leaving 14 bases of the junction unmatched. This CDR3 is built from 16 residues. CDR1 SGDLS and CDR2 YYNGEE come from the germline V gene. In DNA form, the CDR3 reads TGTGCCAGCAGCGAAGGACAGGGCTCTTTAATTCGCGAGCAGTACTTC. Translated, it gives CASSEGQGSLIREQYF.

This chain links TRBV18 with TRBJ1-1, with a possible D match to TRBD1 (6 bases). The CDR3 extends over 14 amino acids. Germline assignment: CDR1 KGHSH and CDR2 LQKENI. V lost 0 bases to trimming and J lost 6 bases, with 11 bases between them. The CDR3 DNA sequence: TGTGCCAGCTCACCACCGGGGCGGGGGCCTGAAGCTTTCTTT. Translated: CASSPPGRGPEAFF.

This rearrangement joins TRBV18 to TRBJ2-1; perhaps TRBD1 as D (6 bases). V was clipped by 6 bases and J by 5 bases, with 11 bases between them. Germline loops: CDR1 KGHSH, CDR2 LQKENI. The CDR3 loop spans 13 amino acids. The CDR3 DNA sequence: TGTGCCAGCTCTCGAGGACAGCACAATGAGCAGTTCTTC. This translates into CASSRGQHNEQFF.

The sample holds a few counts of this clone. This chain connects TRBV4-1 to TRBJ2-7, with TRBD2 identical over 8 bases. The V gene's germline CDR1 is MGHRA and CDR2 YSYEKL. The CDR3 extends over 16 amino acids. Germline trimming cut 4 bases from V and 0 bases from J; bases unmatched to any gene: 8. In nucleotides, the CDR3 is TGCGCCAGCAGCCGTTTTAGCGGGGTTGACTCCTACGAGCAGTACTTC. Translated, it gives CASSRFSGVDSYEQYF.

The chain employs TRBV28 and TRBJ2-3; possibly TRBD1 for D (6 bases). V lost 7 bases, J lost 2 bases, and 13 bases lay in between. Germline V gene data show CDR1 as MDHEN and CDR2 as SYDVKM. CDR3 size: 14 residues. Here the CDR3 reads CASKPRTDTDTQYF. The CDR3 nucleotides are TGTGCCAGCAAACCCCGGACAGACACAGATACGCAGTATTTT.